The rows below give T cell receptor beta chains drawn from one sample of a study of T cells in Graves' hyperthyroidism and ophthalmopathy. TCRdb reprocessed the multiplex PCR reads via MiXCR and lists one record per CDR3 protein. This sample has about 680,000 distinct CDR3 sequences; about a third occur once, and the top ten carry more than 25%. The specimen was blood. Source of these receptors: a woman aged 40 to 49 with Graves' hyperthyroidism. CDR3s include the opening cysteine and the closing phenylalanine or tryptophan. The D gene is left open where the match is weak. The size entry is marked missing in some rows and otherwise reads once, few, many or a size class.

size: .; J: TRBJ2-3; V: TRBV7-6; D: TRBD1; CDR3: CASSSMDRGASDTQYF; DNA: TGTGCCAGCAGCTCTATGGACAGGGGGGCTTCGGATACGCAGTATTTT
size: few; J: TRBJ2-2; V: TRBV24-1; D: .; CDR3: CATGMTGELFF; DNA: TGTGCCACCGGGATGACCGGGGAGCTGTTTTTT
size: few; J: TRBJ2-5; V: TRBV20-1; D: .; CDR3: CSATRAGKETQYF; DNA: TGCAGTGCTACCAGGGCGGGGAAAGAGACCCAGTACTTC
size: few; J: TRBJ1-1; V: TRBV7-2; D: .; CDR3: CASSAYPRGRSEAFF; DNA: TGTGCCAGCAGCGCCTACCCCCGGGGACGAAGTGAAGCTTTCTTT
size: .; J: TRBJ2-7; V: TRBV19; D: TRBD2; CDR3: CASSQEAASGSSSYSYEQYF; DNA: TGCGCCAGCAGCCAAGAGGCGGCTAGCGGGAGTAGCTCCTACTCGTACGAGCAGTACTTC
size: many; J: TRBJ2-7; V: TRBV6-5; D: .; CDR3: CASSPRRDSYEQYF; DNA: TGTGCCAGCAGTCCCCGCAGGGACTCCTACGAGCAGTACTTC
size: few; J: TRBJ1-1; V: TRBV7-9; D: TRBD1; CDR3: CASEAGTGAGNTEAFF; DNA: TGTGCCAGCGAGGCCGGGACAGGGGCAGGGAACACTGAAGCTTTCTTT
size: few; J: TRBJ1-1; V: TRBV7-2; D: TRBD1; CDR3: CASSSDRGGTEAFF; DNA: TGTGCCAGCAGCTCGGACAGGGGGGGGACTGAAGCTTTCTTT
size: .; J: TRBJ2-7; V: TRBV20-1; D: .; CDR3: CSASGPIWGRVPIAYEQYF; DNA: TGCAGTGCTAGTGGCCCGATCTGGGGCAGGGTACCGATAGCCTACGAGCAGTACTTC
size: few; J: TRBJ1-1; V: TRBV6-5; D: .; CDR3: CASSYTGDRSAFF; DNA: TGTGCCAGCAGTTATACCGGCGACAGGTCAGCTTTCTTT
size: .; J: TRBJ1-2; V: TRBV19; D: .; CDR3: CASSILTGAYYGYTF; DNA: TGTGCCAGTAGTATATTGACAGGCGCCTACTATGGCTACACCTTC
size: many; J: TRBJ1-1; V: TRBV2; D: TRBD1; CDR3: CASRPGTGYTEAFF; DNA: TGTGCCAGCAGGCCCGGGACAGGGTACACTGAAGCTTTCTTT
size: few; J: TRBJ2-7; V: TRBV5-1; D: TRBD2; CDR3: CASSLYGTSGVEQYF; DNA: TGCGCCAGCAGCTTATACGGGACTAGCGGGGTCGAGCAGTACTTC
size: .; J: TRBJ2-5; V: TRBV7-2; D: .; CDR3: CASSFRLLQETQYF; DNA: TGTGCCAGCAGCTTTAGACTACTCCAAGAGACCCAGTACTTC
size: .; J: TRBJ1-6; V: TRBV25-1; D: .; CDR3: CASREAGSGSPLHF; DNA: TGTGCCAGCAGAGAAGCCGGGTCAGGGTCACCCCTCCACTTT
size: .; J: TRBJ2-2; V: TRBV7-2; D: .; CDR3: CASSLGGTQGLTGELFF; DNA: TGTGCCAGCAGCTTAGGGGGGACGCAGGGACTGACCGGGGAGCTGTTTTTT
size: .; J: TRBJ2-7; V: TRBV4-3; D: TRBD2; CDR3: CASSQEWLAAAYEQYF; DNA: TGCGCCAGCAGCCAAGAGTGGCTAGCGGCGGCCTACGAGCAGTACTTC
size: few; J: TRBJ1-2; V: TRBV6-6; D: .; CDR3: CASSYSMGAVGYTF; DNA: TGTGCCAGCAGTTACTCGATGGGGGCCGTTGGCTACACCTTC
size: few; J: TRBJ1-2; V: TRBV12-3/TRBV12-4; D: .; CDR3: CASSKLVGGGYTF; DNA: TGTGCCAGCAGTAAGTTGGTTGGTGGTGGCTACACCTTC
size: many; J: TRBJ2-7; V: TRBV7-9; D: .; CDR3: CASSPGGVGPEQYF; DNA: TGTGCCAGCAGCCCTGGGGGCGTGGGTCCCGAGCAGTACTTC
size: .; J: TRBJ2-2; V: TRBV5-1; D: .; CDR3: CASSLAYNTGELFF; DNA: TGTGCCAGCAGCTTGGCGTATAACACCGGGGAGCTGTTTTTT
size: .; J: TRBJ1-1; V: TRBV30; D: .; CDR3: CAWNENTEAFF; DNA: TGTGCCTGGAACGAGAACACTGAAGCTTTCTTT
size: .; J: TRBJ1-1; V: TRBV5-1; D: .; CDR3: CASSLDNRALAFF; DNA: TGCGCCAGCAGCTTAGACAACAGGGCTCTGGCTTTCTTT
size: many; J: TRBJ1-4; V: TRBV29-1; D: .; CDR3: CSVKGGQTNEKLFF; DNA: TGCAGCGTTAAAGGTGGACAGACGAATGAAAAACTGTTTTTT
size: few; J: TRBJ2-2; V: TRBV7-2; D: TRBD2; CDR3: CASDSGGANTGELFF; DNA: TGTGCCAGTGATAGCGGGGGGGCGAACACCGGGGAGCTGTTTTTT
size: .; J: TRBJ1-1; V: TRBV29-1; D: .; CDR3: CSVIGEAFF; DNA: TGCAGCGTTATTGGAGAAGCTTTCTTT
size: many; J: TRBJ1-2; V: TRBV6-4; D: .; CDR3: CASSKDGLYGYTF; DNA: TGTGCCAGCTCGAAGGACGGACTCTATGGCTACACCTTC
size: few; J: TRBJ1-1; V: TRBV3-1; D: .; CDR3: CASSQVRETEAFF; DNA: TGTGCCAGCAGCCAAGTAAGGGAAACTGAAGCTTTCTTT
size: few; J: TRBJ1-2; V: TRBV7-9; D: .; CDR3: CASIPTGPGGYTF; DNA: TGTGCCAGCATACCCACAGGGCCCGGTGGCTACACCTTC
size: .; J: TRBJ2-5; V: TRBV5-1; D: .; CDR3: CASSRDLTGTQYF; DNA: TGCGCCAGCAGCAGGGACCTAACGGGGACCCAGTACTTC
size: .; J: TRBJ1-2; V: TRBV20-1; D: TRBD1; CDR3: CSASRTGVYGYTF; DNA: TGCAGTGCTAGCCGGACAGGGGTCTATGGCTACACCTTC
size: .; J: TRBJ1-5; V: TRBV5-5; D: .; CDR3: CASSLSEGAYSNQPQHF; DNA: TGTGCCAGCAGCTTGTCGGAGGGCGCCTATAGCAATCAGCCCCAGCATTTT
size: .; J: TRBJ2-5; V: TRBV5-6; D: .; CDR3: CASSGGAAGETQYF; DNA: TGTGCCAGCAGCGGGGGGGCCGCGGGAGAGACCCAGTACTTC
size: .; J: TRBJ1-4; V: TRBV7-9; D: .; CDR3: CASSHGDNEKLFF; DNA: TGTGCCAGCAGCCACGGAGATAATGAAAAACTGTTTTTT
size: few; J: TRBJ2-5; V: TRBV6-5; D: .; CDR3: CASTPFGRQETQYF; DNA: TGTGCCAGCACACCCTTTGGCAGGCAAGAGACCCAGTACTTC
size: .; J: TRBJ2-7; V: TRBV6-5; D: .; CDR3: CASSSRFRGRDREQYF; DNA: TGTGCCAGCAGTTCGAGGTTTCGAGGGAGAGATCGCGAGCAGTACTTC
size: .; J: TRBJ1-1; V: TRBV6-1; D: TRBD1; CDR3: CASSEATGGAFF; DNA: TGTGCCAGCAGTGAGGCAACAGGGGGGGCTTTCTTT
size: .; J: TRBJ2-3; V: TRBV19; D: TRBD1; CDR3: CASRSNPGQRSADTQYF; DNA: TGTGCCAGTAGATCCAACCCGGGACAGAGGTCCGCAGATACGCAGTATTTT
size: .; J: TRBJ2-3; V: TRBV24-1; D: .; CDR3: CATSDLTGAYTDTQYF; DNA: TGTGCCACCAGTGATTTGACAGGAGCCTACACAGATACGCAGTATTTT
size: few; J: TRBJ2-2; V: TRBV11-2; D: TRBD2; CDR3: CASSQDPGLAGNTGELFF; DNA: TGTGCCAGCAGCCAAGATCCTGGACTAGCGGGGAACACCGGGGAGCTGTTTTTT
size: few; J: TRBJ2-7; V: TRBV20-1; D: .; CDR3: CSASSGTRAYEQYF; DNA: TGCAGTGCTAGCTCCGGGACCCGTGCATACGAGCAGTACTTC
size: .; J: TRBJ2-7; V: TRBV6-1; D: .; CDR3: CASNIRDLAGYEQYF; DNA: TGTGCCAGCAACATCCGGGATCTCGCGGGCTACGAGCAGTACTTC
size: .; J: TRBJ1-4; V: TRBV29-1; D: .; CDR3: CSVEGAGVF; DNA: TGCAGCGTTGAAGGTGCGGGAGTGTTT
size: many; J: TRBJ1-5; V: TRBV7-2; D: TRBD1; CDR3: CASSPMQGAGRQPQHF; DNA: TGTGCCAGCAGCCCAATGCAGGGGGCTGGTCGTCAGCCCCAGCATTTT
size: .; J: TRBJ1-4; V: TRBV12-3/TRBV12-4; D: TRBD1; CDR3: CASSRAGGGEKLFF; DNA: TGTGCCAGCAGCCGTGCAGGGGGTGGGGAAAAACTGTTTTTT
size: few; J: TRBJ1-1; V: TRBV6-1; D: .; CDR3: CASRGRGFDEAFF; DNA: TGTGCCAGCAGAGGACGGGGGTTTGATGAAGCTTTCTTT
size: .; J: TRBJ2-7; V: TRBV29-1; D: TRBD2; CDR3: CSVEASSGRGESYEQYF; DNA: TGCAGCGTTGAAGCCTCTAGCGGGAGGGGCGAGTCCTACGAGCAGTACTTC
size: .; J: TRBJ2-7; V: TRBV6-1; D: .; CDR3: CASSEGRGDPGEQYF; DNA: TGTGCCAGCAGTGAAGGAAGGGGAGATCCAGGCGAGCAGTACTTC